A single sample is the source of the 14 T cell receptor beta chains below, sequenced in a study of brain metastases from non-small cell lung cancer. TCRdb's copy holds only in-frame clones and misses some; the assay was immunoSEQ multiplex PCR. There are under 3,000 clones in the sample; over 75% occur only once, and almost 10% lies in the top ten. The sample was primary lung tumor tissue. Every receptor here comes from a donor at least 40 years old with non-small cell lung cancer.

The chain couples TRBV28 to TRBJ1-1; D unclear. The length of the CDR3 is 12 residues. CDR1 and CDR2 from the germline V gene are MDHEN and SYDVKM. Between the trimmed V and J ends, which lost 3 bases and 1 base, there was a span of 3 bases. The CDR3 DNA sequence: TGTGCCAGCAGTTTCCAGAACACTGAAGCTTTCTTT. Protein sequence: CASSFQNTEAFF.

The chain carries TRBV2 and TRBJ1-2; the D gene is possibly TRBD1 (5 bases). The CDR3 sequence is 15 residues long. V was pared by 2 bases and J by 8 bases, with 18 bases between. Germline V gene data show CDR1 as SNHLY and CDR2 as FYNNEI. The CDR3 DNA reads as TGTGCCAGCAGTGAAAACAGGCAGGCCATAACCGGCTACACCTTC. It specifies CASSENRQAITGYTF.

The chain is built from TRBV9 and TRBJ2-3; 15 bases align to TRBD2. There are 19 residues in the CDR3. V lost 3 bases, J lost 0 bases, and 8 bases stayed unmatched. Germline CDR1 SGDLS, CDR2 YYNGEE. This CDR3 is CASSAMGLAGGPSTDTQYF. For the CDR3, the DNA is TGTGCCAGCAGCGCGATGGGACTAGCGGGGGGACCTAGCACAGATACGCAGTATTTT. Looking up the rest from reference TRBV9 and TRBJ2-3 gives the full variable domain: DSGVTQTPKHLITATGQRVTLRCSPRSGDLSVYWYQQSLDQGLQFLIQYYNGEERAKGNILERFSAQQFPDLHSELNLSSLELGDSALYFCASSAMGLAGGPSTDTQYFGPGTRLTVL.

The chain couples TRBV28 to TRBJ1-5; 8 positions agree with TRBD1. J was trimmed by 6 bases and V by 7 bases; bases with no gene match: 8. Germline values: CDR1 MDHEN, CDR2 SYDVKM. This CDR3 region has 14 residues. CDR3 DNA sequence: TGTGCCAGCACCTGGACAGGGATAGGTCAGCCCCAGCATTTT. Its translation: CASTWTGIGQPQHF.

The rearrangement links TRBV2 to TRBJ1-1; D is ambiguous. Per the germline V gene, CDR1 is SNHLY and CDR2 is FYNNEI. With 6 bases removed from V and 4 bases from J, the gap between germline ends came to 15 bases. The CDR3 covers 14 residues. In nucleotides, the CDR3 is TGTGCCAGCAGGTTGGAAGGGATGGGCACTGAAGCTTTCTTT. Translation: CASRLEGMGTEAFF.

CDR3 DNA sequence: TGCAGCGTAGAGAGGACAGGGACAGATACGCAGTATTTT. Its protein is CSVERTGTDTQYF. The chain uses TRBV29-1 and TRBJ2-3; TRBD1 agrees at 8 bases. V shed 6 bases, J shed 3 bases, and the junction held 5 bases outside the gene matches. In germline, CDR1 is SQVTM, CDR2 ANQGSEA. The CDR3 has 13 amino acids.

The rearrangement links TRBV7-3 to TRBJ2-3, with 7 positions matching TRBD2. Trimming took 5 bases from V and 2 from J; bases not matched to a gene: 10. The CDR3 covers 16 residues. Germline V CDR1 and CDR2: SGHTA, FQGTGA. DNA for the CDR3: TGTGCCAGCAGCCAGAGGACTAGTGGGAACACAGATACGCAGTATTTT. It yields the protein CASSQRTSGNTDTQYF.

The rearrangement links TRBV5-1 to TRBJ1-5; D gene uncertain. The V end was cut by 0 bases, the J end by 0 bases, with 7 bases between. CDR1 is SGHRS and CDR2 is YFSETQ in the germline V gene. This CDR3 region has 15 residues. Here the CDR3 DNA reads TGCGCCAGCAGCTTGGAAGGTAATAGCAATCAGCCCCAGCATTTT. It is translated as CASSLEGNSNQPQHF.

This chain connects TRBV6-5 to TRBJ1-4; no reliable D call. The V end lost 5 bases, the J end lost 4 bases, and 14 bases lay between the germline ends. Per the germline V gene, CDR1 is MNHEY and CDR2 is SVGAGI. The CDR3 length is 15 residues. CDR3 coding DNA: TGTGCCAGCAGTCCCTGGACGGGGAGTAATGAAAAACTGTTTTTT. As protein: CASSPWTGSNEKLFF.

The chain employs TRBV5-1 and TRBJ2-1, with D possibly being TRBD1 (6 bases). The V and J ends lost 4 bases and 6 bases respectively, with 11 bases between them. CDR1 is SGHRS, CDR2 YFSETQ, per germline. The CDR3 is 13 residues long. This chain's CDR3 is CASSMEQGNEQFF. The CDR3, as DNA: TGCGCCAGCAGCATGGAACAGGGCAATGAGCAGTTCTTC.

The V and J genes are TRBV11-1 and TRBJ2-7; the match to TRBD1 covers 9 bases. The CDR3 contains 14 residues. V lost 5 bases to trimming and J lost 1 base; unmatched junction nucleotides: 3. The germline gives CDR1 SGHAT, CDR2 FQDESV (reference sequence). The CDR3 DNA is TGTGCCAGCAGCGTTGGGACAGGGTCCTACGAGCAGTACTTC. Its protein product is CASSVGTGSYEQYF.

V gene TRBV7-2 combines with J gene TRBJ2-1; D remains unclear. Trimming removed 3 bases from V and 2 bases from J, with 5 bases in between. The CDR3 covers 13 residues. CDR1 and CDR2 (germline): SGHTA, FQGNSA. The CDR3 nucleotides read TGTGCCAGCAGCTTCAGCACCTACAATGAGCAGTTCTTC. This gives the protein CASSFSTYNEQFF.

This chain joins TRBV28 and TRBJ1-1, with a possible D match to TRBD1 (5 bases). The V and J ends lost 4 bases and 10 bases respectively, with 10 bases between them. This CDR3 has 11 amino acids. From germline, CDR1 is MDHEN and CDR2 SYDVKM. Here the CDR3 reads CASSSGLVAFF. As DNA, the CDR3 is TGTGCCAGCAGTTCAGGGTTGGTAGCTTTCTTT. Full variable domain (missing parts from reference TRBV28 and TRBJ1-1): DVKVTQSSRYLVKRTGEKVFLECVQDMDHENMFWYRQDPGLGLRLIYFSYDVKMKEKGDIPEGYSVSREKKERFSLILESASTNQTSMYLCASSSGLVAFFGQGTRLTVV.

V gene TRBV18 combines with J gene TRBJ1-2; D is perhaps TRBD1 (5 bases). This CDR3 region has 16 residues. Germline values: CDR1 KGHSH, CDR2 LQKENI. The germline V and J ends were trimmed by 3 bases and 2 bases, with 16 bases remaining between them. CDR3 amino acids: CASSPLGPILNYGYTF. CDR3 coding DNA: TGTGCCAGCTCACCTCTGGGACCAATACTAAACTATGGCTACACCTTC.